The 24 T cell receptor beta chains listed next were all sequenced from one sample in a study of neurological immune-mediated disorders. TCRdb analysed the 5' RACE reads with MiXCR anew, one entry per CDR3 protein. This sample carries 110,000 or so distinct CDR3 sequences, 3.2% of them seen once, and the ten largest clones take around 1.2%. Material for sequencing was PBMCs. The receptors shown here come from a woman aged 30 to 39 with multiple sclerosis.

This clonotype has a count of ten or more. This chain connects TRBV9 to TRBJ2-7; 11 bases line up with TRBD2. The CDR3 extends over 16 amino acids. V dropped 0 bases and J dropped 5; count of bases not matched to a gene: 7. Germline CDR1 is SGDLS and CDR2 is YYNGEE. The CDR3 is CASSVGLAGGLHEQYF. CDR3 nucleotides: TGTGCCAGCAGCGTAGGGCTAGCGGGAGGTCTCCACGAGCAGTACTTC.

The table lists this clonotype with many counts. The chain's CDR3 is CATSDPRGAGDTQYF. The CDR3 region has the DNA TGTGCCACCAGTGATCCCCGGGGGGCCGGAGATACGCAGTATTTT. This sequence joins TRBV24-1 and TRBJ2-3; D may be TRBD2 (7 bases). Trimming shortened V by 3 bases and J by 5 bases, and 14 bases separated the two germline ends. Per the germline V gene, CDR1 is KGHDR and CDR2 is SFDVKD. The CDR3 extends over 15 amino acids.

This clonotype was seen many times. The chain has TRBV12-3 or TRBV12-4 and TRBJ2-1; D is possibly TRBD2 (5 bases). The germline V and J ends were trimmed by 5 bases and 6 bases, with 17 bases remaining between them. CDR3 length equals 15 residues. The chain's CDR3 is CASSADPGSVNEQFF. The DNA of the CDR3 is TGTGCCAGCAGTGCTGACCCGGGATCGGTCAATGAGCAGTTCTTC.

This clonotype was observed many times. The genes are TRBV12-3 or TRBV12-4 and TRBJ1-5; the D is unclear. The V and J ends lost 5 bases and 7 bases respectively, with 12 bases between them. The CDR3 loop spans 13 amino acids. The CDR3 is CASSPGGNQPQHF. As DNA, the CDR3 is TGTGCCAGCAGTCCCGGAGGGAACCAGCCCCAGCATTTT.

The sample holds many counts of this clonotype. The CDR3 bases are TGTGCCAGCAGCCAATACAGTTCCAATCAGCCCCAGCATTTT. Its translation is CASSQYSSNQPQHF. The genes are TRBV5-5 and TRBJ1-5; unclear D gene. The CDR3 spans 14 residues. Germline V CDR1 and CDR2: SGHKS, YYEKEE (reference sequence). The V end was cut by 4 bases, the J end by 3 bases, with 11 bases between.

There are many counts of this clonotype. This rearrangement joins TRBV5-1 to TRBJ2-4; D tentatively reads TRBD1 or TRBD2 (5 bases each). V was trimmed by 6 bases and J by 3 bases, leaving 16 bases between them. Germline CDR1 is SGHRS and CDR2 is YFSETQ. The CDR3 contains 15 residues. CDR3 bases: TGCGCCAGCATGGAGTCGGGGCCCGGCAAAAACATTCAGTACTTC. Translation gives CASMESGPGKNIQYF.

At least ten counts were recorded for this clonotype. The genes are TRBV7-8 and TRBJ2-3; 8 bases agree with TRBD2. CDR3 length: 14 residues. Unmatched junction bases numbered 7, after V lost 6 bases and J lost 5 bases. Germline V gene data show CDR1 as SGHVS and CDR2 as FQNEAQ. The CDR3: CASSRAGEVDTQYF. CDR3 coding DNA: TGTGCCAGCAGTCGAGCGGGGGAGGTAGATACGCAGTATTTT.

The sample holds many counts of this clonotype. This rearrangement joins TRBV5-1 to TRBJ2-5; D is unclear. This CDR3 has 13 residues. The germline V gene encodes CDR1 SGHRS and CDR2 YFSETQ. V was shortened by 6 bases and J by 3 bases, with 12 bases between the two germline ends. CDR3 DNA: TGCGCCAGCACCCCGGGCTATGAAGAGACCCAGTACTTC. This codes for CASTPGYEETQYF.

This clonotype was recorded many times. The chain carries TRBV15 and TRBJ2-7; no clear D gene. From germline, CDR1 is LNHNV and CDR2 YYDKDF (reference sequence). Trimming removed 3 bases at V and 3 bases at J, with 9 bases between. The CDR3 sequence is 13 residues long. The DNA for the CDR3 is TGTGCCACCAGCAGGGGTACTTACTACGAGCAGTACTTC. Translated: CATSRGTYYEQYF.

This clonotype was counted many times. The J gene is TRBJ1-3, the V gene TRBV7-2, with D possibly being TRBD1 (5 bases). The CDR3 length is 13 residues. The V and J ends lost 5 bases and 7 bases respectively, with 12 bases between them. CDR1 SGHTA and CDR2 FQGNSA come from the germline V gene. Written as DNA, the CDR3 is TGTGCCAGCAGCCCCGGGGGGGGGAACACCATATATTTT. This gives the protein CASSPGGGNTIYF.

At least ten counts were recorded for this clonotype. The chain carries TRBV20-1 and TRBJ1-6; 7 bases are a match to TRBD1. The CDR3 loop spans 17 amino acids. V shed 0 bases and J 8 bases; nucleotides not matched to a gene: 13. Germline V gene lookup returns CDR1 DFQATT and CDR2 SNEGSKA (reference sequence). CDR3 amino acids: CSARDPRTGHLDSPLHF. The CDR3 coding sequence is TGCAGTGCTAGAGATCCCCGGACAGGCCATCTGGATTCACCCCTCCACTTT.

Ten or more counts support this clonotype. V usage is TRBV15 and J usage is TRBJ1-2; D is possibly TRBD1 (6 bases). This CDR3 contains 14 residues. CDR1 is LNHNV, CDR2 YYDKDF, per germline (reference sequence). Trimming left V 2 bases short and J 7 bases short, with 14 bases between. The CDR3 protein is CATSRIENRAGYTF. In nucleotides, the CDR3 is TGTGCCACCAGCAGAATAGAGAACAGGGCTGGCTACACCTTC.

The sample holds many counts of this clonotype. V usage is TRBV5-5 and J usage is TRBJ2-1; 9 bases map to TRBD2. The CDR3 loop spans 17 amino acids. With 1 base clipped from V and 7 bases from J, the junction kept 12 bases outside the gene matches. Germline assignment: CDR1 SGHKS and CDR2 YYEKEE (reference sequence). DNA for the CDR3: TGTGCCAGCAGCTTGTGGCTTGGCGGGAGGGCCTCGAATGAGCAGTTCTTC. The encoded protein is CASSLWLGGRASNEQFF.

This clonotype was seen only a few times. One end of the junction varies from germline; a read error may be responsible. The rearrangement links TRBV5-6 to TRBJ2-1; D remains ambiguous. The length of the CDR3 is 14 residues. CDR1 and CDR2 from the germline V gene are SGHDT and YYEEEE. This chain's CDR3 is CVSSRTSDYNEQFF. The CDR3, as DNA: TGTGTCAGCAGCCGTACGAGCGACTACAATGAGCAGTTCTTC.

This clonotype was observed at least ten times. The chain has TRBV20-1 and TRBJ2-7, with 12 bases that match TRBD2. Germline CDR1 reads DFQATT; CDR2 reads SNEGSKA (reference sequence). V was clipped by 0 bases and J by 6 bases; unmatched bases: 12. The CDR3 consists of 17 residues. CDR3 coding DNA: TGCAGTGCTAGAGATCCCACTAGCGGGAGGACCCAAGGCGAGCAGTACTTC. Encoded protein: CSARDPTSGRTQGEQYF.

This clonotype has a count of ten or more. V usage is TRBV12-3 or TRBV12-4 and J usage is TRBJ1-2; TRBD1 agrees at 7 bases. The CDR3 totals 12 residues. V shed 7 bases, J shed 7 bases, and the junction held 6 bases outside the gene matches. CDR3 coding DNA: TGTGCCAGCAATAGGGGGCAGGGTGGCTACACCTTC. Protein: CASNRGQGGYTF.

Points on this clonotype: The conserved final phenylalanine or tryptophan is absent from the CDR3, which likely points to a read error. The CDR3 sequence is CASSLGPRTDTQYV. CDR3 DNA: TGTGCCAGCAGCTTGGGACCTAGGACAGATACACAGTATGTT. The chain combines TRBV7-9 with TRBJ2-3, with D maybe TRBD1 (6 bases). Per the germline V gene, CDR1 is SEHNR and CDR2 is FQNEAQ (reference sequence). The CDR3 covers 14 residues.

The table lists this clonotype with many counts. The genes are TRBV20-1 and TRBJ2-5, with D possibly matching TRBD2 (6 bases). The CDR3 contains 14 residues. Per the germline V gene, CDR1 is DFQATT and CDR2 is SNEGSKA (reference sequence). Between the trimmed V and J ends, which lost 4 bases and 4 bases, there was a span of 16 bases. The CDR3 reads CSAIREPSGETQYF. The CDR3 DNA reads TGCAGTGCTATCCGGGAGCCGTCGGGAGAGACCCAGTACTTC.

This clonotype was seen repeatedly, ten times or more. The CDR3 here is CASSPGTGVQPQHF. Written as DNA, the CDR3 is TGTGCCAGCAGTCCAGGGACAGGGGTCCAGCCCCAGCATTTT. The chain carries TRBV12-3 or TRBV12-4 and TRBJ1-5; 10 nucleotides line up with TRBD1. The trim removed 5 bases at V and 7 bases at J, leaving 5 bases unmatched. This CDR3 comprises 14 residues.

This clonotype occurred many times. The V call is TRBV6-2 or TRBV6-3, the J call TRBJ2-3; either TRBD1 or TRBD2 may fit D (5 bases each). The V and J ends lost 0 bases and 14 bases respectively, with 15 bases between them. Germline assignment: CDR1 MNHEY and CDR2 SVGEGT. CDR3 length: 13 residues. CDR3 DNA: TGTGCCAGCAGTTACTCGAAGGGACGAGACCGGTATTTT. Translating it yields CASSYSKGRDRYF.

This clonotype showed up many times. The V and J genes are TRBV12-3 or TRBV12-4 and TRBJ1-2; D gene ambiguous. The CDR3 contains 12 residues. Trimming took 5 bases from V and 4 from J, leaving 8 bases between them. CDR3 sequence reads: CASSRQIYGYTF. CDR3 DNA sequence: TGTGCCAGCAGTCGGCAGATCTATGGCTACACCTTC.

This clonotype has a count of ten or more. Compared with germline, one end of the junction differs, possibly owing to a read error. Written as DNA, the CDR3 is TGTGCGACCCAGGCGGGGGGGGGCACGGATACGCAGTATTTT. Translated, it gives CATQAGGGTDTQYF. The chain carries TRBV7-9 and TRBJ2-3; 9 bases are shared with TRBD2. The CDR3 totals 14 residues. Germline assignment: CDR1 SEHNR and CDR2 FQNEAQ (reference sequence). The full variable domain, completed using reference TRBV7-9 and TRBJ2-3, is DTGVSQNPRHKITKRGQNVTFRCDPISEHNRLYWYRQTLGQGPEFLTYFQNEAQLEKSRLLSDRFSAERPKGSFSTLEIQRTEQGDSAMYLCATQAGGGTDTQYFGPGTRLTVL.

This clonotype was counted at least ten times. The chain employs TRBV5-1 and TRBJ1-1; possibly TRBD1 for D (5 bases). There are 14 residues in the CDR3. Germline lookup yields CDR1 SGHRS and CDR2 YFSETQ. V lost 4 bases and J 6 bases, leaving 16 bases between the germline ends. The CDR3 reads CASSPVTLQAEAFF. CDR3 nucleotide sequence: TGCGCCAGCAGCCCCGTTACCCTACAGGCTGAAGCTTTCTTT.

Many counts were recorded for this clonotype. The CDR3 DNA follows: TGTGCCAGCAGACCGAGGGGGCGGCCCTACAATGAGCAGTTCTTC. Its protein product is CASRPRGRPYNEQFF. This chain joins TRBV12-3 or TRBV12-4 and TRBJ2-1; 7 bases line up with TRBD1. Trimming took 6 bases from V and 2 from J; bases not matched to a gene: 7. The CDR3 has 15 residues.